These 5 T cell receptor beta chains came from one sample sequenced in a study of TIL therapy for anti-PD-1-resistant metastatic lung cancer. This was the immunoSEQ v3 assay. Sequencing used immunoSEQ multiplex PCR; TCRdb keeps in-frame clones, though not all of them. The sample lists fewer than 60,000 clones, approximately 86% occurring once. Time point reported: pre-treatment sample, taken before nivolumab and TIL therapy. The specimen comprised blood, sampled at baseline. Receptors originate from a person between 25 and 80 years old with non-small cell lung cancer.

The chain couples TRBV18 to TRBJ1-1, with TRBD1 matching over 7 bases. From germline, CDR1 is KGHSH and CDR2 LQKENI. This CDR3 has 15 amino acids. Germline trimming cut 4 bases from V and 0 bases from J; bases unmatched to any gene: 5. CDR3 protein: CASSLTGNMNTEAFF. Written as DNA, the CDR3 is TGTGCCAGCTCACTGACAGGGAATATGAACACTGAAGCTTTCTTT.

This clone was seen only once. The J gene is TRBJ2-7, the V gene TRBV18, with 13 positions matching TRBD2. The trim removed 8 bases at V and 2 bases at J, leaving 9 bases unmatched. CDR1 is KGHSH and CDR2 is LQKENI in the germline V gene. This CDR3 has 16 residues. The CDR3 loop is CASAPGLAGTTYEQYF. CDR3 nucleotide sequence: TGTGCCAGCGCGCCGGGACTAGCGGGGACAACCTACGAGCAGTACTTC.

The chain links TRBV11-2 to TRBJ2-7; no definite D call. Germline V gene data show CDR1 as SGHAT and CDR2 as FQNNGV. CDR3 length: 11 residues. With 5 bases removed from V and 5 bases from J, the gap between germline ends came to 7 bases. CDR3 amino acids: CASSRMDEQYF. As DNA, the CDR3 is TGTGCCAGCAGCCGTATGGACGAGCAGTACTTC.

The gene calls are TRBV18 and TRBJ1-1; D not certain. V shed 1 base and J shed 5 bases, with 17 bases lying between them. This CDR3 comprises 16 residues. Germline V gives CDR1 KGHSH, CDR2 LQKENI. CDR3 residues: CASSPQLSLKGTEAFF. The CDR3 DNA follows: TGTGCCAGCTCACCACAACTGAGTCTAAAAGGTACTGAAGCTTTCTTT.

This clone showed up just a few times. CDR3 DNA sequence: TGTGCCAGCAGTTACAAGGGCGAGACCGGGGAGCTGTTTTTT. It yields the protein CASSYKGETGELFF. V usage is TRBV6-6 and J usage is TRBJ2-2; D call uncertain. CDR1 and CDR2 (germline): MNHNY, SVGAGI (reference sequence). The CDR3 is made up of 14 amino acids. Deletions cut 2 bases from V and 5 bases from J, with 9 bases between.